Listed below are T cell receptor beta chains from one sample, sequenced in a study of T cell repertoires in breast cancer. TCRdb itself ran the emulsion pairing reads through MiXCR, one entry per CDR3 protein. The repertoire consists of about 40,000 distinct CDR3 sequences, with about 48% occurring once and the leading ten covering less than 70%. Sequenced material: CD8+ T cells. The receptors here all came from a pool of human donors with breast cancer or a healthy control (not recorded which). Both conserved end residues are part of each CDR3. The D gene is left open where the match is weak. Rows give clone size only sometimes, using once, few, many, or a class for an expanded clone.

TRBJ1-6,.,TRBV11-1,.,TGTGCCAGCAGCTTAATTACAGACTACTCACCCCTCCACTTT,CASSLITDYSPLHF
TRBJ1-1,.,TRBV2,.,TGTGCCAGCACACTGATTAGCACTGAAGCTTTCTTT,CASTLISTEAFF
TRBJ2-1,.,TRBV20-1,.,TGCAGTGCTAGAGGTGCGGCAAGCTCCTACAGTGAGCGGTTCTTC,CSARGAASSYSERFF
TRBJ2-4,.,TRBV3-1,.,TGTGCCAGCAGCCAAGATCGGAGGCCCGGGGACATTCAGTACTTC,CASSQDRRPGDIQYF
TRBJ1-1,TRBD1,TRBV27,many,TGTGCCAGCATTCCAAGTCCAGGGGGCTCCAATGAAGCTTTCTTT,CASIPSPGGSNEAFF
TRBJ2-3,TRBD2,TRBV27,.,TGTGCCAGCAGTTGGGGGGACTATCCAGATACGCAGTATTTT,CASSWGDYPDTQYF
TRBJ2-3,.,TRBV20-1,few,TGCAGTGCTAAACAAAACCTAGCGTCTAGCACAGATACGCAGTATTTT,CSAKQNLASSTDTQYF
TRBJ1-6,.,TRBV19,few,TGTGCCAGTAGGTTCCCGGAAGGCAATTCACCCCTCCACTTT,CASRFPEGNSPLHF
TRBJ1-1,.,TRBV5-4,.,TGTGCCAGCAGCCCCGGACAGCTGATGAACACTGAAGCTTTCTTT,CASSPGQLMNTEAFF
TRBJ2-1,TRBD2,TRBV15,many,TGTGCCACCAGCAGAGACAGCGGGAGACCCAATGAGCAGTTCTTC,CATSRDSGRPNEQFF
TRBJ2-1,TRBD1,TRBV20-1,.,TGCGGTGCCCCGGACAGGTCCAGCTCCTACAATGAGCAGTTCTTC,CGAPDRSSSYNEQFF
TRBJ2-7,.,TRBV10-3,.,TGTGCCATCAGTGAGGAGGTCTCCTACGAGCAGTACTTC,CAISEEVSYEQYF
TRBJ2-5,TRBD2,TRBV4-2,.,TGTGCCAGCAGCCAACTAACGGGGGGTGAGACCCAGTACTTC,CASSQLTGGETQYF
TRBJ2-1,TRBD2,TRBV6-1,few,TGTGCCAGCACTTGGACTAGCGGGTACAATGAGCAGTTCTTC,CASTWTSGYNEQFF
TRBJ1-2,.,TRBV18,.,TGTGCCAGCTCACCCCTACCCACATATGGCTACACCTTC,CASSPLPTYGYTF